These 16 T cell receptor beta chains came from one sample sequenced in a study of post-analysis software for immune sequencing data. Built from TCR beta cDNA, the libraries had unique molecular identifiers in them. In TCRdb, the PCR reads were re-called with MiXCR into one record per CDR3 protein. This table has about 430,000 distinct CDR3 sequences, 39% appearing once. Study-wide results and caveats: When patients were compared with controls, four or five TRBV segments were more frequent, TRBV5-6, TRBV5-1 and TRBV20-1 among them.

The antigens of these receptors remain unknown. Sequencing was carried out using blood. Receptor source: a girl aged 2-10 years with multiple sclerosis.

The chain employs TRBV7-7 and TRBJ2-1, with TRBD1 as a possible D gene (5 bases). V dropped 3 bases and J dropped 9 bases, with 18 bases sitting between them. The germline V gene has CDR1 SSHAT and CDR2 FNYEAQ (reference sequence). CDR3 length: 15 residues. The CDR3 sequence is CASSFGLFGAGEQFF. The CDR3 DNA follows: TGTGCCAGCAGCTTTGGATTATTTGGGGCCGGTGAGCAGTTCTTC.

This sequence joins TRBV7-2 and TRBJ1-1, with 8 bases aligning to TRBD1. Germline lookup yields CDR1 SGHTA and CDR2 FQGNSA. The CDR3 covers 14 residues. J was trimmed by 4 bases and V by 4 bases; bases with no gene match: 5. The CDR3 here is CASSSSDRGTEAFF. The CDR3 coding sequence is TGTGCCAGCAGCTCAAGTGACAGGGGCACTGAAGCTTTCTTT.

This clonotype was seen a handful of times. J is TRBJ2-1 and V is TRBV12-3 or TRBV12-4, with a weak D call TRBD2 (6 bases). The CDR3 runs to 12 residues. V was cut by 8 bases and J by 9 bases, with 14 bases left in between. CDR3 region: CASSTSRTEQFF. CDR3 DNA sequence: TGTGCCAGCTCAACTAGCCGTACTGAGCAGTTCTTC.

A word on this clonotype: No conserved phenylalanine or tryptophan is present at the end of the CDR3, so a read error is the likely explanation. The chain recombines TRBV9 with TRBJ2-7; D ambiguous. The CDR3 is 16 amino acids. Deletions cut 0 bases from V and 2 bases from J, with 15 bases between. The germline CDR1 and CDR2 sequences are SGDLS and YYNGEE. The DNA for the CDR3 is TGTGCCAGCAGCGTAGGGGGTCAGGCGGACCCCTACGAGCAGTACTTA. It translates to CASSVGGQADPYEQYL.

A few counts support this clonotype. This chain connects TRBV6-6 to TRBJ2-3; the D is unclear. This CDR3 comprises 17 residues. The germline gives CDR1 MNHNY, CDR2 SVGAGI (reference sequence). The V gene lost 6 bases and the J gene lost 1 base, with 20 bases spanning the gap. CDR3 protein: CASSPRAPFWGTDTQYF. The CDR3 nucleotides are TGTGCCAGCAGCCCTAGGGCCCCTTTTTGGGGCACAGATACGCAGTATTTT.

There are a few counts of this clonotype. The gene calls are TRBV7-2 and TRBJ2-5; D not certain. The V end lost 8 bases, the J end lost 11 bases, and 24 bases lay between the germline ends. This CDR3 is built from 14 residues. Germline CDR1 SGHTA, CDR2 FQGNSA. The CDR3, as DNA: TGTGCCAGCCGCCAAAGCGCGCCCGTCAATGAGCAGTACTTC. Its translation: CASRQSAPVNEQYF.

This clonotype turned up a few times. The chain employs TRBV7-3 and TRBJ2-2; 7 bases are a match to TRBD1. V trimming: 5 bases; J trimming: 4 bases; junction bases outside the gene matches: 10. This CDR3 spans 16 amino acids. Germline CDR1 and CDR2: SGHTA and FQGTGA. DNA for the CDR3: TGTGCCAGCAGCGCACAGACAGGGATAGGCACCGGGGAGCTGTTTTTT. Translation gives CASSAQTGIGTGELFF.

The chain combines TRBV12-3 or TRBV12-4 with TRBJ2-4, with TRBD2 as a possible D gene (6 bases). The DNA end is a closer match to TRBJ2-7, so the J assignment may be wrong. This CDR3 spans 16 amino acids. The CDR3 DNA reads TGTGCCAGCAGGAGTTCGGGACTCACGGGGCCCTACGAGCAGTACTTC. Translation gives CASRSSGLTGPYEQYF.

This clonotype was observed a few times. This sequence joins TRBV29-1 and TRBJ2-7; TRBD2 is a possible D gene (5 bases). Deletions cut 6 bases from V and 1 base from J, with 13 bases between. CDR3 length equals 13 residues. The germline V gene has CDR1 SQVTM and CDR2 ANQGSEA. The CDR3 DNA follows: TGCAGCGTCGCCGGGAAGCTTTCCTACGAGCAGTACTTC. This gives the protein CSVAGKLSYEQYF.

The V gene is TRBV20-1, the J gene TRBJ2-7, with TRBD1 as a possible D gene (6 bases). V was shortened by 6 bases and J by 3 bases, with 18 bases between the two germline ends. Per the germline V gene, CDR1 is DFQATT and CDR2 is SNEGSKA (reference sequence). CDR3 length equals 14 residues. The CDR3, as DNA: TGCAGTGCCCGCGACGTTTCAGGGGTCTACGAGCAGTACTTC. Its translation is CSARDVSGVYEQYF.

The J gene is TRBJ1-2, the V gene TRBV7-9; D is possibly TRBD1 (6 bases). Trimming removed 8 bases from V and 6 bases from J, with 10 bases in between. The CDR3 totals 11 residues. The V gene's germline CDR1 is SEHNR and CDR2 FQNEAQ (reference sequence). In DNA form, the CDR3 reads TGTGCCAGCGGGGGGCCAAATGGCTACACCTTC. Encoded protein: CASGGPNGYTF.

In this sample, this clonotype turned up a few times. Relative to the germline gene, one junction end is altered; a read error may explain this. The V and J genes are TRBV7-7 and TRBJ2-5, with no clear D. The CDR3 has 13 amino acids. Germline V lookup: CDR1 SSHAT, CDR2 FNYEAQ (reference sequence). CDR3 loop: CASSATGQETQYF. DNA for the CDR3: TGTGCTAGCAGCGCCACCGGGCAAGAGACCCAGTACTTC.

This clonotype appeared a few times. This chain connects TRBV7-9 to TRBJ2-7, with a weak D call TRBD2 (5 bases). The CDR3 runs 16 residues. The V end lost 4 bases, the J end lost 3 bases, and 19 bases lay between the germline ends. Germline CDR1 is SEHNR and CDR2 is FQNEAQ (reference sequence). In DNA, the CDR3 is TGTGCCAGCAGCTCCTCTTGGACTCCCAAAGACTACGAGCAGTACTTC. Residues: CASSSSWTPKDYEQYF.

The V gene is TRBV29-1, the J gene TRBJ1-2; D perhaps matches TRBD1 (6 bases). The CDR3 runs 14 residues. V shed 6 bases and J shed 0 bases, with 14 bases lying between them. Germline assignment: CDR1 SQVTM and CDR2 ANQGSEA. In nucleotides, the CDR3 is TGCAGCGTCCAGGGACAATCACCTAACTATGGCTACACCTTC. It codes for CSVQGQSPNYGYTF.

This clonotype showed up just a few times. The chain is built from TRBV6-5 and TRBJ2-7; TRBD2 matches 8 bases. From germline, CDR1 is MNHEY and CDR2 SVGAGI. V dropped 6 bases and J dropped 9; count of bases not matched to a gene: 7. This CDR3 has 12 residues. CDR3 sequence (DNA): TGTGCCAGCAGAGCCCCGGGGGGGGGGCAGTACTTC. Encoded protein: CASRAPGGGQYF.

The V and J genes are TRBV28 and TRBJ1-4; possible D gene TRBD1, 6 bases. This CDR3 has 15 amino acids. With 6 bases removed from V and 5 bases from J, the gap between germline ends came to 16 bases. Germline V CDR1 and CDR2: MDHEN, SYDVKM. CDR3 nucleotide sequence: TGTGCCAGCAGCCCCTTCTTTACAGGGAATGAAAAACTGTTTTTT. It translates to CASSPFFTGNEKLFF.